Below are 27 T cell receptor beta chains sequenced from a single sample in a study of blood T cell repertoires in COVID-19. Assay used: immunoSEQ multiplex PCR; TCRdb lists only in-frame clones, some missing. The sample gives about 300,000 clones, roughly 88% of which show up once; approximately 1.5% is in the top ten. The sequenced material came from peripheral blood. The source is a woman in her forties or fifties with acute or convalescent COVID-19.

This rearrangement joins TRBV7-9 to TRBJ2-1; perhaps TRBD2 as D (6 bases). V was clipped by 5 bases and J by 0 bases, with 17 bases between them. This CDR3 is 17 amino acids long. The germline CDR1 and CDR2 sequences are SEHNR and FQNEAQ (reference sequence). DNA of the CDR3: TGTGCCAGCAGCACCAATAGCGGAGCAAGCTCCTACAATGAGCAGTTCTTC. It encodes CASSTNSGASSYNEQFF. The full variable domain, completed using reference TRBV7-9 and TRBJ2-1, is DTGVSQNPRHKITKRGQNVTFRCDPISEHNRLYWYRQTLGQGPEFLTYFQNEAQLEKSRLLSDRFSAERPKGSFSTLEIQRTEQGDSAMYLCASSTNSGASSYNEQFFGPGTRLTVL.

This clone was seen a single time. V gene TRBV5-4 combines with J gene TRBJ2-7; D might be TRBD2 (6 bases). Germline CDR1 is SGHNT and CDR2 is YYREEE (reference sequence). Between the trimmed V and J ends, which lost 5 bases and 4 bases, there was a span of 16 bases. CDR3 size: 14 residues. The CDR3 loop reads CASSPGTLQYEQYF. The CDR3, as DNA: TGTGCCAGCAGTCCCGGGACTCTTCAGTACGAGCAGTACTTC.

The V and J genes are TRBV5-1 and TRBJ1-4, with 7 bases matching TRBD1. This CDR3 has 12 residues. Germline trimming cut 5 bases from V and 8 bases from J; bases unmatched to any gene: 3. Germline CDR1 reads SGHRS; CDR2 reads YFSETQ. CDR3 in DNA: TGCGCCAGCAGTACAGGGGAAGAAAAACTGTTTTTT. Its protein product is CASSTGEEKLFF. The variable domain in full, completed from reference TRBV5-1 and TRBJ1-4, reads KAGVTQTPRYLIKTRGQQVTLSCSPISGHRSVSWYQQTPGQGLQFLFEYFSETQRNKGNFPGRFSGRQFSNSRSEMNVSTLELGDSALYLCASSTGEEKLFFGSGTQLSVL.

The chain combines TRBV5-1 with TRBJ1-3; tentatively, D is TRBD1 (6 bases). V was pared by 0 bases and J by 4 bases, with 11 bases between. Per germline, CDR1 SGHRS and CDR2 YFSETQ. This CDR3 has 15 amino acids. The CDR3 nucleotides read TGCGCCAGCAGCTTGGGGGGGCCCGGAGGAAACACCATATATTTT. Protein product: CASSLGGPGGNTIYF.

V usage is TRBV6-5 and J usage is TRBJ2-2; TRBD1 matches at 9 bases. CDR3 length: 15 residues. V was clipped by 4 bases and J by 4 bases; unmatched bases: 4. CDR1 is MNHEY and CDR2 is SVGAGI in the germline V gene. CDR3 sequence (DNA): TGTGCCAGCAGTTTGACAGGGGGGGGCACCGGGGAGCTGTTTTTT. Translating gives CASSLTGGGTGELFF.

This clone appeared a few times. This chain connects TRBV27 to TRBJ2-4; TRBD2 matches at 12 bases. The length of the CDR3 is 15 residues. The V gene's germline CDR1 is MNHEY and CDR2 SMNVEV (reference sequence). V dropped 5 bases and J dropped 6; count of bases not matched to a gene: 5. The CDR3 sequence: CASSLTSGRLNIQYF. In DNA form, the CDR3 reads TGTGCCAGCAGTCTGACTAGCGGGAGATTAAACATTCAGTACTTC.

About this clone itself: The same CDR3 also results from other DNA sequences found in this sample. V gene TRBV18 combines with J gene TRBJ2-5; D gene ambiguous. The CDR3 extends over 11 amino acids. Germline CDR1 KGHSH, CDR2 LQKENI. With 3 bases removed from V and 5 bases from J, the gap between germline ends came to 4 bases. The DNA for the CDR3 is TGTGCCAGCTCACCGGGCGAGACCCAGTACTTC. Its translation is CASSPGETQYF.

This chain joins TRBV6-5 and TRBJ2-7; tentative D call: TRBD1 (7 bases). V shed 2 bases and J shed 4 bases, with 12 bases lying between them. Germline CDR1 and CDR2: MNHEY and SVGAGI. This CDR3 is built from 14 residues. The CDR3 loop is CASSYRRDRYEQYF. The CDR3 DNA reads TGTGCCAGCAGTTACCGGCGGGACAGATACGAGCAGTACTTC.

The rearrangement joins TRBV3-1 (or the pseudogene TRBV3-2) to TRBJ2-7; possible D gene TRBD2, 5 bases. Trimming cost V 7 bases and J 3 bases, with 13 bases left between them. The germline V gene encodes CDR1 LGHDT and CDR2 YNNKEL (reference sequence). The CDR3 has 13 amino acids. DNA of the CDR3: TGTGCCAGCACCGATGCGGGTGGCTACGAGCAGTACTTC. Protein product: CASTDAGGYEQYF.

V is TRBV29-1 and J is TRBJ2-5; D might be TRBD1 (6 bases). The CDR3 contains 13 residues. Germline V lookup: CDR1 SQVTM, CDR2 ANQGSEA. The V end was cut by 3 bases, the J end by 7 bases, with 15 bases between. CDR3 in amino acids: CSVEAGVRGTQYF. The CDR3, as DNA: TGCAGCGTTGAGGCAGGGGTTAGGGGGACCCAGTACTTC.

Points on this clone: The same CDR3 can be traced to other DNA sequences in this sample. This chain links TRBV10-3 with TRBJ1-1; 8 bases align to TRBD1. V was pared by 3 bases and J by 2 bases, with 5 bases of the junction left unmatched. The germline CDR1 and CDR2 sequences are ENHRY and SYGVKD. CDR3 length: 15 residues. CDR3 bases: TGTGCCATCAGTGATCCTGGGACAGGTAACACTGAAGCTTTCTTT. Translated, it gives CAISDPGTGNTEAFF.

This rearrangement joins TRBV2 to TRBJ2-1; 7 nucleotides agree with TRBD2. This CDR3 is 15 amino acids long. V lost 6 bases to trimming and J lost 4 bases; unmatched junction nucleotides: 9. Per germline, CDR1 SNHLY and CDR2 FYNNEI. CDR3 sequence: CASSGPSGYYNEQFF. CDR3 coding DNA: TGTGCCAGCAGCGGGCCTAGCGGCTATTACAATGAGCAGTTCTTC.

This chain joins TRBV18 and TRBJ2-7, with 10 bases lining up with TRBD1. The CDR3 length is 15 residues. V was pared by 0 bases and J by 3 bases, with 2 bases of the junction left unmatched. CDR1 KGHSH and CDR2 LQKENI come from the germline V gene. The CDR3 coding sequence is TGTGCCAGCTCACCACCGGGGGACAGGGGCTACGAGCAGTACTTC. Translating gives CASSPPGDRGYEQYF.

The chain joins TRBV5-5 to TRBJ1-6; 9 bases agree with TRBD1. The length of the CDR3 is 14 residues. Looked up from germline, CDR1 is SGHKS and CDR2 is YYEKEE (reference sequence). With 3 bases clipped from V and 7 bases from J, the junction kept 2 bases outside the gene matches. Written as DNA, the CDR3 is TGTGCCAGCAGCTGGGGACAGGGAAATTCACCCCTCCACTTT. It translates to CASSWGQGNSPLHF.

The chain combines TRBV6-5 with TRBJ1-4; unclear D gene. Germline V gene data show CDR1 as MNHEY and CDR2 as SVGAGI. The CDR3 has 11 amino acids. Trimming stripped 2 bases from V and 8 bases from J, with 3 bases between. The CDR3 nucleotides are TGTGCCAGCAGTTACGGCGAAAAACTGTTTTTT. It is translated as CASSYGEKLFF.

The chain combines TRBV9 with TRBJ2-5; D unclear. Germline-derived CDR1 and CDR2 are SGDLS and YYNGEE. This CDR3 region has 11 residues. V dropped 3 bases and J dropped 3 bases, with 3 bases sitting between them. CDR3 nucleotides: TGTGCCAGCAGCGCAGAAGAGACCCAGTACTTC. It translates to CASSAEETQYF.

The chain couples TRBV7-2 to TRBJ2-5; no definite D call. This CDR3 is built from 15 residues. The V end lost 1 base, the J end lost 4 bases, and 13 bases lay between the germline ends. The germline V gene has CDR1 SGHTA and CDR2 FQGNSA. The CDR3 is CASSLVVGGRETQYF. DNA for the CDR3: TGTGCCAGCAGCTTAGTGGTCGGCGGTCGAGAGACCCAGTACTTC.

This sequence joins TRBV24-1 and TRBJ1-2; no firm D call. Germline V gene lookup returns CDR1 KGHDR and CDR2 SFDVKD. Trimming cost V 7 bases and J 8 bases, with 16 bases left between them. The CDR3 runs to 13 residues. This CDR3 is CATREGVLGGYTF. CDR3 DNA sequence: TGTGCCACCAGAGAGGGCGTCCTAGGAGGCTACACCTTC.

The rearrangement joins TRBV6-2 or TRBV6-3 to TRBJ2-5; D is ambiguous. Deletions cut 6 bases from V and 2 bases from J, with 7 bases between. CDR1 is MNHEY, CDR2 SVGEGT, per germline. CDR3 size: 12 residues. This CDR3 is CASSRQQETQYF. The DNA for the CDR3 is TGTGCCAGCAGCCGGCAACAAGAGACCCAGTACTTC.

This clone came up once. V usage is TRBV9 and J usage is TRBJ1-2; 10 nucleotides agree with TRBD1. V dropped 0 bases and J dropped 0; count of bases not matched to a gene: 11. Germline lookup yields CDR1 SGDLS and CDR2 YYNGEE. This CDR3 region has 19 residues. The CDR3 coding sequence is TGTGCCAGCAGCGTAGAGGAGACAGGGGGCTTTACTTCTAACTATGGCTACACCTTC. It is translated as CASSVEETGGFTSNYGYTF.

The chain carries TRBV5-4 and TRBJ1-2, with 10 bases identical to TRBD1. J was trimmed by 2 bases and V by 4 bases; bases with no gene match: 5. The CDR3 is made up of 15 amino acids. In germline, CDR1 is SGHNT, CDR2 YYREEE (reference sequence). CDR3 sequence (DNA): TGTGCCAGCAGCATAAGACAGGGGGCGAACTATGGCTACACCTTC. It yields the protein CASSIRQGANYGYTF.

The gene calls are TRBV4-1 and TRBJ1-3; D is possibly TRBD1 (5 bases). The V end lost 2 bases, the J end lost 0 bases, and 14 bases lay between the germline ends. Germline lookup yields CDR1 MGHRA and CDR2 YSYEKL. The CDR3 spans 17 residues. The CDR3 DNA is TGCGCCAGCAGCCAACGTCCACAGGCCCGCTCTGGAAACACCATATATTTT. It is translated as CASSQRPQARSGNTIYF.

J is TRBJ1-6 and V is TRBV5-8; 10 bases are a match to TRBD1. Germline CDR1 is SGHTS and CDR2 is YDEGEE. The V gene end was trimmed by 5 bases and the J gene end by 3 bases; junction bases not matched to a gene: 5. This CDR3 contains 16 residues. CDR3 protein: CASRPGQGFYNSPLHF. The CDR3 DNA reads TGTGCCAGCAGACCGGGACAGGGGTTCTATAATTCACCCCTCCACTTT.

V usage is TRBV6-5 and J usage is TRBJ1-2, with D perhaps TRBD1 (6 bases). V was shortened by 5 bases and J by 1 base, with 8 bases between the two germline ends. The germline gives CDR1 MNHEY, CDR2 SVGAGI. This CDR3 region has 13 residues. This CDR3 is CASSLQGNYGYTF. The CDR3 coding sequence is TGTGCCAGCAGTCTACAGGGTAACTATGGCTACACCTTC.

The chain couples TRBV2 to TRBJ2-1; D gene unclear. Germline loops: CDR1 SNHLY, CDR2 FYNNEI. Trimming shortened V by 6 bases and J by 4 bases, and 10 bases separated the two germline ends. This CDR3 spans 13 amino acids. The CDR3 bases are TGTGCCAGCAGCCCAACAGAGTACAATGAGCAGTTCTTC. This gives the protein CASSPTEYNEQFF.

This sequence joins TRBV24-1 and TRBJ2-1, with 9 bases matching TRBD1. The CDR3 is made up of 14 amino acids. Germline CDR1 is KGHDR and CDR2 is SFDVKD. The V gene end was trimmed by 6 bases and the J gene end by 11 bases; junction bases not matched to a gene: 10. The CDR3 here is CATSSGTGIKQQFF. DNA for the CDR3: TGTGCCACCAGTTCCGGGACAGGGATCAAGCAGCAGTTCTTC.

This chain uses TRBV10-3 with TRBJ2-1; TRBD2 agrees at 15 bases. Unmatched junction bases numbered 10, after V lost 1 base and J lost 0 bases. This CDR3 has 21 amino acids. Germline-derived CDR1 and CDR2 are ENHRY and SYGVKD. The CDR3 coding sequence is TGTGCCATCAGTGAGTGGGGGGGACTAGCGGGAGGTCCATCCTCCTACAATGAGCAGTTCTTC. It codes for CAISEWGGLAGGPSSYNEQFF.